The present entry profiles one T cell receptor (beta chain) with its context. The antigen remains unidentified. The sample belongs to a study of cytomegalovirus exposure and HLA in healthy donors. Study-level points and caveats: On later analysis, the bulk of CMV-associated TCR beta chains appeared to be HLA-restricted. Relative to the roughly 690-donor mean, N-insertions were reportedly fewer in an Asian-associated ancestry cluster in a later analysis. About 150 TCR beta chains were listed as cytomegalovirus-associated.

Researchers ran the PCR with 60 Vbeta and 13 Jbeta primers. Produced via immunoSEQ multiplex PCR; TCRdb's table is partial and in-frame only. The sample lists 250,000 to 350,000 clones; 80% were seen once. The receptor was derived from a girl aged 2 to 10 in good health and CMV-seronegative. Sequencing used PBMCs.

The CDR3 DNA reads TGCGCCAGCAGCTTCGGAATTTTGACAGGAGAGACCCAGTACTTC. Amino acid sequence: CASSFGILTGETQYF. The J gene is TRBJ2-5, the V gene TRBV5-1; tentative D call: TRBD1 (6 bases). V gave up 2 bases and J gave up 4 bases, with 15 bases separating them. There are 15 residues in the CDR3. The V gene's germline CDR1 is SGHRS and CDR2 YFSETQ.